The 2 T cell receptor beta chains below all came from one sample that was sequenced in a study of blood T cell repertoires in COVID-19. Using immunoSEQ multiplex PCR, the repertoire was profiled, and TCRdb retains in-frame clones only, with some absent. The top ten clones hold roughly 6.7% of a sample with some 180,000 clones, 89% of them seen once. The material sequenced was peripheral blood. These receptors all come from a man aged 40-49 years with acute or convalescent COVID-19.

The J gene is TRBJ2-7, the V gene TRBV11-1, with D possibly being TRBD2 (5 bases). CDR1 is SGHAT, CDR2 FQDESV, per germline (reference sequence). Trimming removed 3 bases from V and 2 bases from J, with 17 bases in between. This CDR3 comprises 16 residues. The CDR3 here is CASSLRVGIAAYEQYF. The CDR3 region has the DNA TGTGCCAGCAGCTTGCGGGTCGGTATAGCTGCCTACGAGCAGTACTTC.

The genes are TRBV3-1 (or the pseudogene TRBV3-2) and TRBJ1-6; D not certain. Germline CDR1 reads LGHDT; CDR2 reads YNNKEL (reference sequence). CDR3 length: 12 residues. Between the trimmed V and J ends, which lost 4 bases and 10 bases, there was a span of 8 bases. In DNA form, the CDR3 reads TGTGCCAGCAGCCTAGTAGAGTCACCCCTCCACTTT. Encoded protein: CASSLVESPLHF.